The source of this T cell receptor (beta chain) is a study of blood T cells in healthy people across ages. The donors, healthy Caucasians from Russia, were aged about 6 to 90. Trimming left V 4 bases short and J 0 bases short, with 13 bases between. The length of the CDR3 is 15 residues. CDR1 and CDR2 (germline): SGHKS, YYEKEE (reference sequence). The use of a sample-barcoded 5' primer and a J-beta primer mix characterized a second PCR of roughly 7 to 11 cycles. A template-switch adaptor that had 12 random nucleotides put a tag on each cDNA molecule. TCRdb re-analysed the 5' RACE reads in MiXCR, keeping a single row per CDR3 protein. The sample records about a million distinct CDR3 sequences, about 48% being singletons.

This TCR derives from a man younger than 40 in good health. The V gene is TRBV5-5, the J gene TRBJ1-2, with D unclear. Sequencing used blood. CDR3 in amino acids: CASSLPVSSNYGYTF. The DNA of the CDR3 is TGTGCCAGCAGCCTACCAGTTTCCTCTAACTATGGCTACACCTTC.